The next 18 T cell receptor beta chains were all read from a single sample in a study of blood T cells in healthy people across ages (dated by TCRdb to about 2015). Receptors were amplified or captured by 5' RACE. Sequencing was carried out with an Illumina HiSeq 2500. A second roughly 6 to 11 cycle PCR used a sample-barcoded 5' primer and a J-beta primer mix. Through fastp at Q25 and MiXCR, TCRdb rebuilt clones from the public reads, retaining in-frame beta chains. Entries are consolidated by CDR3 protein sequence, retaining the most common genes and DNA. This sample holds about 1.1 million distinct CDR3 sequences; around two fifths were observed only once. Clones ranked in the top ten supply roughly 14% of the sample. The sample was blood. The receptors stem from a man between 18 and 35 years old in good health.

The chain carries TRBV4-3 and TRBJ2-1; D remains unclear. The CDR3 runs to 18 residues. The ends were cut back, 6 bases at V and 0 bases at J, with 21 bases in the middle. Germline V gene data show CDR1 as LGHNA and CDR2 as YSLEER. The CDR3 nucleotides are TGCGCCAGCAGTGGCGCGGAAACCCCAAGGAGCTCCTACAATGAGCAGTTCTTC. It yields the protein CASSGAETPRSSYNEQFF.

This clonotype was found many times. The V and J genes are TRBV12-3 or TRBV12-4 and TRBJ2-3; the D is unclear. This CDR3 has 11 amino acids. V lost 6 bases to trimming and J lost 4 bases, with 5 bases between them. CDR3 nucleotide sequence: TGTGCCAGCAGCCGCGCAGATACGCAGTATTTT. It specifies CASSRADTQYF.

The chain employs TRBV5-5 and TRBJ2-3; D gene ambiguous. Germline CDR1 is SGHKS and CDR2 is YYEKEE (reference sequence). The germline V and J ends were trimmed by 0 bases and 0 bases, with 11 bases remaining between them. The CDR3 length is 16 residues. For the CDR3, the DNA is TGTGCCAGCAGCTTGGCCAACGGCGCTAGCACAGATACGCAGTATTTT. It is translated as CASSLANGASTDTQYF. The entire variable domain, with the rest obtained from reference TRBV5-5 and TRBJ2-3, is as follows: DAGVTQSPTHLIKTRGQQVTLRCSPISGHKSVSWYQQVLGQGPQFIFQYYEKEERGRGNFPDRFSARQFPNYSSELNVNALLLGDSALYLCASSLANGASTDTQYFGPGTRLTVL.

This clonotype was seen many times. This chain joins TRBV27 and TRBJ2-4; unclear D gene. Trimming left V 5 bases short and J 13 bases short, with 15 bases between. CDR1 and CDR2 (germline): MNHEY, SMNVEV (reference sequence). This CDR3 contains 12 residues. Here the CDR3 reads CASSVPGWPQYF. CDR3 coding DNA: TGTGCCAGCAGTGTCCCCGGTTGGCCACAGTACTTC.

This rearrangement joins TRBV6-6 to TRBJ1-4; a possible D gene is TRBD1 (5 bases). The length of the CDR3 is 17 residues. V was clipped by 0 bases and J by 7 bases, with 18 bases between them. Germline V lookup: CDR1 MNHNY, CDR2 SVGAGI (reference sequence). This CDR3 reads CASSYSPQMAGREKLFF. The CDR3 DNA reads TGTGCCAGCAGTTACTCACCCCAAATGGCGGGGCGTGAAAAACTGTTTTTT.

Details on this clonotype: Germline and junction disagree at one end, which may indicate a read error. This chain links TRBV27 with TRBJ1-1, with D possibly being TRBD1 (5 bases). This CDR3 region has 17 residues. The germline V gene encodes CDR1 MNHEY and CDR2 SMNVEV (reference sequence). As DNA, the CDR3 is TGTACCAGCAGTTTAGGGAAGGGGTCCTCTCGGAACACTGAAGCTTTCTTT. It codes for CTSSLGKGSSRNTEAFF.

This clonotype was seen ten or more times. The rearrangement joins TRBV12-3 or TRBV12-4 to TRBJ2-5; D gene uncertain. The CDR3 is made up of 13 amino acids. Trimming removed 5 bases at V and 5 bases at J, with 12 bases between. The CDR3 DNA reads as TGTGCCAGCAGTGTGGGCGGTGGGGAGACCCAGTACTTC. Protein sequence: CASSVGGGETQYF.

This sequence joins TRBV20-1 and TRBJ2-5; D is perhaps TRBD1 (5 bases). The CDR3 consists of 14 residues. V gave up 2 bases and J gave up 5 bases, with 15 bases separating them. Germline V gene lookup returns CDR1 DFQATT and CDR2 SNEGSKA (reference sequence). For the CDR3, the DNA is TGCAGTGCTAGAAGACAGACTGGGTTCGAGACCCAGTACTTC. Translation: CSARRQTGFETQYF.

The V and J genes are TRBV10-3 and TRBJ1-6, with a tentative D call TRBD1 (6 bases). Germline V gene data show CDR1 as ENHRY and CDR2 as SYGVKD. This CDR3 has 12 amino acids. V lost 0 bases, J lost 17 bases, and 11 bases lay in between. CDR3 in DNA: TGTGCCATCAGTGAGTCGAACAGGGAGGTCCACTTT. Protein product: CAISESNREVHF.

The chain recombines TRBV5-1 with TRBJ2-1; TRBD2 agrees at 8 bases. Germline CDR1 is SGHRS and CDR2 is YFSETQ. With 7 bases clipped from V and 6 bases from J, the junction kept 9 bases outside the gene matches. This CDR3 contains 14 residues. The CDR3 protein is CASAPRTSPNEQFF. The DNA for the CDR3 is TGCGCCAGCGCCCCTAGGACTAGCCCCAATGAGCAGTTCTTC.

On this clonotype itself: A much larger clone differs from this one at a single base, so this may be a read error. V and J are TRBV5-4 and TRBJ2-5; D is undetermined. The germline V gene encodes CDR1 SGHNT and CDR2 YYREEE (reference sequence). CDR3 size: 13 residues. The CDR3 protein is CAGSKGPQETQYF. In DNA, the CDR3 is TGTGCCGGCAGCAAAGGACCCCAAGAGACCCAGTACTTC.

The V call is TRBV5-5, the J call TRBJ2-3; tentative D call: TRBD2 (5 bases). Trimming left V 4 bases short and J 6 bases short, with 24 bases between. Germline V gives CDR1 SGHKS, CDR2 YYEKEE (reference sequence). The CDR3 length is 17 residues. In DNA form, the CDR3 reads TGTGCCAGCAGCCTCCTGGGTGTGGGCGGGCCGGGGGATACGCAGTATTTT. It translates to CASSLLGVGGPGDTQYF.

The V call is TRBV4-2, the J call TRBJ1-5; TRBD1 matches 7 bases. J was trimmed by 7 bases and V by 1 base; bases with no gene match: 4. Germline CDR1 and CDR2: LGHNA and YNFKEQ. This CDR3 has 14 residues. CDR3 protein: CASSQGTDRQPQHF. The CDR3 nucleotides read TGTGCCAGCAGCCAAGGTACGGACAGGCAGCCCCAGCATTTT.

The V gene is TRBV28, the J gene TRBJ2-5, with TRBD1 matching over 11 bases. The CDR3 consists of 14 residues. Germline CDR1 reads MDHEN; CDR2 reads SYDVKM. The trim removed 5 bases at V and 5 bases at J, leaving 4 bases unmatched. CDR3 protein: CASSGQGARETQYF. The CDR3 coding sequence is TGTGCCAGCAGTGGACAGGGGGCGCGGGAGACCCAGTACTTC.

This clonotype was observed a few times. The V gene is TRBV6-5, the J gene TRBJ1-1; D is unclear. This CDR3 has 13 residues. CDR1 is MNHEY and CDR2 is SVGAGI in the germline V gene. Deletions cut 5 bases from V and 3 bases from J, with 10 bases between. In DNA form, the CDR3 reads TGTGCCAGCAGTCGTTCTAGTTACACTGAAGCTTTCTTT. Translated, it gives CASSRSSYTEAFF.

This chain joins TRBV7-2 and TRBJ2-7; 13 bases line up with TRBD2. Per the germline V gene, CDR1 is SGHTA and CDR2 is FQGNSA. This CDR3 comprises 16 residues. The junction had 13 bases not matched to a gene; V was cut back by 2 bases and J by 12 bases. The CDR3 region is CASSLRRLAGGSPGYF. The DNA for the CDR3 is TGTGCCAGCAGCTTAAGAAGACTAGCGGGGGGCTCACCCGGGTACTTC.

The V and J genes are TRBV29-1 and TRBJ2-2; 12 positions match TRBD2. Germline loops: CDR1 SQVTM, CDR2 ANQGSEA. The CDR3 spans 18 residues. The ends lost 4 bases at V and 0 bases at J; junction bases unmatched: 9. The CDR3 DNA reads as TGCAGCGTTGTTCGGAGGACTAGCGGGATCCCGAACACCGGGGAGCTGTTTTTT. Encoded protein: CSVVRRTSGIPNTGELFF.

The chain uses TRBV24-1 and TRBJ2-3; the D is unclear. V lost 4 bases and J 0 bases, leaving 16 bases between the germline ends. The CDR3 extends over 17 amino acids. Germline CDR1 and CDR2: KGHDR and SFDVKD. The CDR3 bases are TGTGCCACCAGTGACCCCGAGGACGGCACTAGCACAGATACGCAGTATTTT. It is translated as CATSDPEDGTSTDTQYF.